Below, one TCR beta chain is given with its context. The target of this receptor is not known. One base away there is no much larger clone; base qualities are not given. The immunoSEQ Assay, a bias-controlled multiplex PCR, was used to amplify TCRbeta CDR3 regions from genomic DNA. The study's processing was this. Within the assay, amplification of reference gene primers was used to estimate how many nucleated cells each sample contained. Sequence reads were collapsed and filtered to measure the absolute abundance of every unique TCRbeta CDR3 rearrangement. For each sample, productive Simpson clonality was calculated by taking the square root of Simpson's diversity index across productive rearrangements. TCRdb holds this immuneACCESS table with in-frame rearrangements only. Some clones are missing; in checked studies, unresolved V genes explain under half, and the rest has no known cause. V, J and clone size reflect that table, while D and trimming were determined from the DNA. Within this sample are tens of thousands of clones, with around 90% of them counted one time only. The top ten clones comprise about 29% of the sample.

This sample is drawn from a study of blood T cell repertoires in COVID-19 (dated by TCRdb to 2020 to 2021). For the wider study: Collaborator samples came from the United States, Italy and Spain and covered acute and convalescent phases of COVID-19. The prospective study material was composed of cDNA or gDNA derived from T cells, B-cell-depleted T cells, or PBMCs. Deeply sampled blood TCRbeta repertoires from subjects exposed to, actively infected with, or recovered from COVID-19 were included in the dataset. The repertoires were released in a freely available public database intended as a resource for research on the immune response to SARS-CoV-2. Samples came from the ongoing ImmuneRACE study (first 160 participants) plus 1,254 subjects from 6 global collaborators. Sample metadata almost always included a de-identified subject ID, COVID-19 status, age in years and sex. Where available, HLA class I and class II types were taken from metadata supplied by the sample provider and were not determined by assay-based typing.

The germline V gene (reference sequence) provides CDR1 MNHNY and CDR2 SVGAGI. V gives up 4 bases and J gives up 1 base, and the segment between their germline ends measures 10 bases. The CDR3 spans 15 residues, from the cysteine through the phenylalanine. Kept here is only the CDR3 DNA, which spans 45 bases and is read in frame from base 1. The collaborating institutions used their own protocols to collect whole blood in K2EDTA tubes. For TCRbeta analysis, collaborator samples were shipped as frozen whole blood, as isolated PBMCs, or as DNA extracted from either sample type. Overall results and qualifications from the work: The amount of clinical and demographic metadata varied by source and participant and was provided uncurated.

The sequence links TRBV6-6 to TRBJ1-4; no D gene call is confident. The sequenced sample was peripheral blood. The clonotype was recovered from an elderly woman with acute or convalescent COVID-19. The nucleotide sequence is given as TGTGCCAGCAGTTCCCAGGTGGGAACTAATGAAAAACTGTTTTTT. Its coded protein is CASSSQVGTNEKLFF.